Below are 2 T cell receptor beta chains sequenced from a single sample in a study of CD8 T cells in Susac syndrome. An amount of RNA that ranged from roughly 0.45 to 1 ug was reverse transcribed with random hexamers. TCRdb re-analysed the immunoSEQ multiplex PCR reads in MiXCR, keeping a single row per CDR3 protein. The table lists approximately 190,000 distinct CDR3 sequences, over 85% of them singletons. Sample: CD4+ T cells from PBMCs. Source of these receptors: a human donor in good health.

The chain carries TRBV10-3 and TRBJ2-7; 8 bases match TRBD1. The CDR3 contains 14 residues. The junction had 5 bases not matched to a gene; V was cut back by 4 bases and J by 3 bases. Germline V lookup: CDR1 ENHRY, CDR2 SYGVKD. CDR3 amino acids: CAISARQGNYEQYV. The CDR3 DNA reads TGTGCCATCAGTGCGCGACAGGGGAACTACGAGCAGTACGTC.

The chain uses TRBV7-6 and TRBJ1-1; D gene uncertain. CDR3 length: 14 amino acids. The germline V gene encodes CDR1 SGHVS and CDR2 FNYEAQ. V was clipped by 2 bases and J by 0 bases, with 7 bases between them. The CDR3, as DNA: TGTGCCAGCAGCTTAAAAGGGATGAACACTGAAGCTTTCTTT. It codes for CASSLKGMNTEAFF. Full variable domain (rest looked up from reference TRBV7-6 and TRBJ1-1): GAGVSQSPRYKVTKRGQDVALRCDPISGHVSLYWYRQALGQGPEFLTYFNYEAQQDKSGLPNDRFSAERPEGSISTLTIQRTEQRDSAMYRCASSLKGMNTEAFFGQGTRLTVV.